One and the same sample provided the 2 T cell receptor delta chains below, sequenced in a study of gamma-delta T cells after stem cell transplantation (dated by TCRdb to 2016 to 2018). Preparation of the library involved RT-PCR. Sequencing was performed on an Illumina MiSeq. TCRdb recomputed clones from the public reads with CATT; identical DNA rows were then combined. The table for this sample lists roughly 1,300 delta-chain clones; 11% to 15% of them were counted only once. The top ten constitute 20% to 25% of the sample. The source material was gamma-delta T cells. Receptors originate from a human donor. It is not recorded whose cells these are; they may come from a transplant donor.

This clone turned up a few times. TCRdb's listed protein matches a much larger clone and diverges from this DNA's translation at residue 11, likely through a read error; the protein shown comes from the DNA. The rearrangement uses TRDV2 and TRDJ1; 13 bases agree with TRDD3. CDR1 and CDR2 from the germline V gene are GEAIGNYY and EKD. The CDR3 loop spans 17 amino acids. Trimming cost V 0 bases and J 1 base; bases outside gene matches: 4. The CDR3 DNA reads as TGTGCCTGTGACACCCTACTGGGGGATACGAGCACCGATAAACTCATCTTT. Translation: CACDTLLGDTSTDKLIF.

This clone has more than one count but fewer than ten. TCRdb pairs this DNA with a much larger clone's protein that differs at residue 5, likely a read error; the protein shown was translated from the DNA. CDR3 region: CACDIASGGFVSWDTRQMFF. The DNA for the CDR3 is TGTGCCTGTGACATAGCTTCTGGGGGATTCGTATCCTGGGACACCCGACAGATGTTTTTC. The chain joins TRDV2 to TRDJ3; 9 nucleotides agree with TRDD3. CDR1 and CDR2 (germline): GEAIGNYY, EKD. Trimming took 2 bases from V and 1 from J; bases not matched to a gene: 11. There are 20 residues in the CDR3.